This TCR beta chain was sequenced in a study of shared clonotypes between healthy human individuals. The protocol was immunoSEQ multiplex PCR, while the TCRdb copy is restricted to in-frame clones and leaves out a portion. Altogether approximately 1.4 million clones are present, approximately 98% being singletons, with the ten largest covering roughly 0.45%. The ends lost 4 bases at V and 4 bases at J; junction bases unmatched: 13. Germline V lookup: CDR1 MDHEN, CDR2 SYDVKM. The CDR3 extends over 18 amino acids. This chain connects TRBV28 to TRBJ2-7; 13 positions agree with TRBD2. The sequencing input was naive CD4+ T cells sorted from blood. Subset of the sample: CD45RA+ positively selected. The receptor was isolated from a man under 40 in good health. For the CDR3, the DNA is TGTGCCAGCAGTTCCCTTCGGACTAGCGGGAGTTTATCGTACGAGCAGTACTTC. Its protein is CASSSLRTSGSLSYEQYF.